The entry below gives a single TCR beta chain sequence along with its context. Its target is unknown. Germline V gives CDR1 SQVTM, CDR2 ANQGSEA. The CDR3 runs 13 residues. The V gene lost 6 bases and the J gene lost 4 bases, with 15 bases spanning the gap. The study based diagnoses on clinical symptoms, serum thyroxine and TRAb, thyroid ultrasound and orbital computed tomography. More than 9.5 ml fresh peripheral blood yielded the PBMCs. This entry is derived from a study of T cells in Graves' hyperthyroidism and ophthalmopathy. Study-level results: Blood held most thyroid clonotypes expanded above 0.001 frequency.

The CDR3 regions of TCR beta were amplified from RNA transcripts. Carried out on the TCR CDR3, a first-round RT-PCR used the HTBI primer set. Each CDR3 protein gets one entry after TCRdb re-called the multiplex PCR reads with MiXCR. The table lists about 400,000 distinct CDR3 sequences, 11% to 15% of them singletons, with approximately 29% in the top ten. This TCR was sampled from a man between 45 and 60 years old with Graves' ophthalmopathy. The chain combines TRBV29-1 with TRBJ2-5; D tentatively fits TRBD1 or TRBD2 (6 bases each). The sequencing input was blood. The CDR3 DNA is TGCAGCGTCAAGAGGGGGGTTGGAGAGACCCAGTACTTC. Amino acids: CSVKRGVGETQYF. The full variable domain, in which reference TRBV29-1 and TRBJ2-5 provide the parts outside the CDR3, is SAVISQKPSRDICQRGTSLTIQCQVDSQVTMMFWYRQQPGQSLTLIATANQGSEATYESGFVIDKFPISRPNLTFSTLTVSNMSPEDSSIYLCSVKRGVGETQYFGPGTRLLVL.